Described below is a single T cell receptor (beta chain) sequence and its context. Per the original methods: Nucleated cell counts were estimated from reference gene primer amplification. Data came from immunoSEQ multiplex PCR; TCRdb stores just in-frame clones and leaves some out. V and J calls and clone size come straight from that table; D and trimming were deduced from the DNA. The table includes around 130,000 clones, roughly four fifths detected once. This sample is drawn from a study of blood T cell repertoires in COVID-19. Study background: From T cells, B-cell-depleted T cells, or PBMCs came the material, which was cDNA or gDNA.

V was clipped by 0 bases and J by 4 bases, with 10 bases between them. Germline lookup yields CDR1 SGDLS and CDR2 YYNGEE. CDR3 size: 14 residues. Material: peripheral blood. This chain connects TRBV9 to TRBJ1-1; D might be TRBD1 (6 bases). The clonotype was recovered from a human donor in a cohort sampled during active COVID-19. As DNA, the CDR3 is TGTGCCAGCAGCGTAGGGAGAGGGGGCACTGAAGCTTTCTTT. Translating gives CASSVGRGGTEAFF.